A single sample gave rise to the 5 T cell receptor beta chains below, sequenced in a study of identical twins. TCRdb re-called the 5' RACE reads with MiXCR, one entry per CDR3 protein. The profile shows hundreds of thousands of distinct CDR3 sequences, just over 7% of them singletons. The data were also submitted as part of a second study, on yellow fever vaccine responses in identical twins.

The sample consisted of PBMCs. The receptors come from a woman younger than 35 in good health.

This clonotype has at least ten counts. The V call is TRBV27, the J call TRBJ2-2; unclear D gene. Trimming took 3 bases from V and 4 from J, leaving 6 bases between them. CDR3 length: 13 amino acids. Germline lookup yields CDR1 MNHEY and CDR2 SMNVEV (reference sequence). CDR3: CASSLSRTGELFF. The CDR3 bases are TGTGCCAGCAGTTTGTCCCGCACCGGGGAGCTGTTTTTT.

This clonotype was seen repeatedly, ten times or more. The chain has TRBV28 and TRBJ2-6, with 7 bases lining up with TRBD1. Germline V gene lookup returns CDR1 MDHEN and CDR2 SYDVKM. Trimming removed 6 bases from V and 0 bases from J; junction bases left unmatched: 5. This CDR3 spans 16 amino acids. CDR3 sequence: CASRTGQTSGANVLTF. CDR3 nucleotides: TGTGCCAGCAGGACGGGACAGACCTCTGGGGCCAACGTCCTGACTTTC.

The CDR3 region is CASSPPGLKNIQYF. The DNA of the CDR3 is TGTGCCAGCAGTCCCCCGGGACTGAAAAACATTCAGTACTTC. The V gene is TRBV28, the J gene TRBJ2-4; maybe TRBD2 (6 bases). The CDR3 contains 14 residues. Germline V gives CDR1 MDHEN, CDR2 SYDVKM. V was cut by 5 bases and J by 4 bases, with 12 bases left in between. Complete variable domain (other parts from reference TRBV28 and TRBJ2-4): DVKVTQSSRYLVKRTGEKVFLECVQDMDHENMFWYRQDPGLGLRLIYFSYDVKMKEKGDIPEGYSVSREKKERFSLILESASTNQTSMYLCASSPPGLKNIQYFGAGTRLSVL.

V and J are TRBV20-1 and TRBJ2-3; D is ambiguous. The CDR3 length is 16 residues. Trimming removed 2 bases from V and 6 bases from J, with 21 bases in between. The germline V gene has CDR1 DFQATT and CDR2 SNEGSKA (reference sequence). DNA for the CDR3: TGCAGTGCTAGAAGGCTGGCGGCAGCCCCTGGGGATACGCAGTATTTT. It translates to CSARRLAAAPGDTQYF.

This clonotype was found many times. V gene TRBV9 combines with J gene TRBJ2-3; D not resolved. The CDR3 sequence is 14 residues long. Trimming stripped 3 bases from V and 1 base from J, with 9 bases between. Per the germline V gene, CDR1 is SGDLS and CDR2 is YYNGEE. The CDR3 region is CASSAHLGTDTQYF. CDR3 DNA: TGTGCCAGCAGCGCCCATCTTGGCACAGATACGCAGTATTTT.